These T cell receptor beta chains were read from a single sample in a study of a mutant IDH1 vaccine in newly diagnosed glioma. Libraries were prepared by immunoSEQ multiplex PCR; TCRdb keeps only in-frame clonotypes and omits some of them. The sample includes 65,000 to 85,000 clones, more than 85% of them seen just once. Their specific antigens are unknown. The material sequenced was PBMCs, taken from a glioma patient whose treatment included an IDH1 peptide vaccine. The receptors come from a man between 25 and 39 years old with glioma. CDR3s include the opening cysteine and the closing phenylalanine or tryptophan.

j_call,cdr3_length,v_call,cdr3_aa
TRBJ1-5,14,TRBV7-9,CASSLGGGDQPQHF
TRBJ2-7,14,TRBV9,CASSDPGQGTEQYF
TRBJ2-7,13,TRBV6-6,CATGAGVDGEQYF
TRBJ1-2,14,TRBV5-1,CASSLDSAQQGYTF
TRBJ2-3,15,TRBV9,CASSGVGGYTDTQYF
TRBJ1-3,15,TRBV14,CASSLLGTEGNTIYF
TRBJ2-3,17,TRBV19,CASSTQRTSGSGDTQYF
TRBJ2-3,15,TRBV29-1,CSVEGSGGKTDTQYF
TRBJ2-7,15,TRBV4-3,CASSQVASGSHEQYF
TRBJ2-1,12,TRBV5-4,CASSWGDNEQFF
TRBJ1-1,15,TRBV6-6,CASSYSNRGDTEAFF
TRBJ1-4,14,TRBV28,CASSPSLGQPKLFF
TRBJ2-7,15,TRBV1,CTSRPSGGASYEQYF
TRBJ2-6,16,TRBV30,CAWSVKGNSGANVLTF
TRBJ1-5,16,TRBV5-6,CASSLWVSPVWQPQHF
TRBJ1-2,14,TRBV11-2,CASSFGTRNYGYTF
TRBJ1-1,16,TRBV19,CASSPYGKSASGEAFF
TRBJ1-1,13,TRBV30,CAWGRDRDTEAFF
TRBJ2-1,14,TRBV11-3,CASSSRGGYNEQFF
TRBJ2-7,14,TRBV11-2,CASSPRLETVVRYF
TRBJ2-1,15,TRBV5-1,CASSLGTSGGHEQFF
TRBJ1-4,15,TRBV5-6,CASSSIDGEDEKLFF
TRBJ1-2,15,TRBV4-2,CASSQEQGATYGYTF
TRBJ1-4,14,TRBV6-6,CASSPGATNEKLFF
TRBJ2-3,15,TRBV18,CASSPAREMADTQYF
TRBJ2-5,14,TRBV28,CASSLVIGEETQYF
TRBJ2-7,16,TRBV28,CASSPTPPGGSYEQYF
TRBJ2-7,17,TRBV6-1,CASSGTSGRVRLYEQYF
TRBJ2-7,13,TRBV11-2,CASRLPGSYEQYF
TRBJ1-2,16,TRBV9,CASSLRVDTGSFGYTF
TRBJ1-1,11,TRBV7-9,CASSLGTEAFF
TRBJ1-4,15,TRBV7-9,CASSLSSLTDEKLFF
TRBJ2-1,20,TRBV21-1,CASSEWGSPFPLCSYNEQFF
TRBJ2-2,11,TRBV27,CATRKIGELFF
TRBJ2-7,15,TRBV7-9,CASSPTGTGEDEQYF
TRBJ1-2,14,TRBV15,CATSVRDRGYGYTF
TRBJ2-1,13,TRBV11-3,CASSLEGADEQFF
TRBJ2-7,14,TRBV30,CAWDPGQGGYEQYF
TRBJ2-7,18,TRBV23-1,CASSQYSHGAGISYEQYF
TRBJ2-2,16,TRBV4-2,CASSQDRGSRTGELFF
TRBJ1-4,16,TRBV30,CAWSSPRTGGGEKLFF
TRBJ2-3,15,TRBV5-1,CASSFGTDDTDTQYF